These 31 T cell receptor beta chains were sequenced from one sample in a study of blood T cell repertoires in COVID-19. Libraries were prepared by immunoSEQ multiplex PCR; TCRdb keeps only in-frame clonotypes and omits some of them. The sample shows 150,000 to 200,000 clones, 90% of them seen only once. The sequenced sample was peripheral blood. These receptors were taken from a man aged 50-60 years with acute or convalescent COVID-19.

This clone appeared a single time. This CDR3 reads CASSHPRTGIYGYTF. The CDR3 bases are TGTGCCAGCAGCCATCCCCGGACAGGGATCTATGGCTACACCTTC. The V gene is TRBV4-2, the J gene TRBJ1-2, with 8 bases that match TRBD1. With V trimmed by 3 bases and J by 4 bases, 7 bases remained unmatched. Germline CDR1 reads LGHNA; CDR2 reads YNFKEQ. CDR3 length: 15 residues.

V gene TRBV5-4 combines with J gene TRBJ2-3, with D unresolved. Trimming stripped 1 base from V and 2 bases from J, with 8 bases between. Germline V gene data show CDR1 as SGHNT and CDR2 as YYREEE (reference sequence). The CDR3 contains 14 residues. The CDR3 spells CASSLPGATDTQYF. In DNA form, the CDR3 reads TGTGCCAGCAGCTTGCCCGGTGCCACAGATACGCAGTATTTT.

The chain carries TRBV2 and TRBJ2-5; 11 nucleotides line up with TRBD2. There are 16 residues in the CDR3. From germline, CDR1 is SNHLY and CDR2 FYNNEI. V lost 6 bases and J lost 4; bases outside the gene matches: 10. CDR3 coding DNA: TGTGCCAGCAGCTATAATGGACTAGCGGGCACAGAGACCCAGTACTTC. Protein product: CASSYNGLAGTETQYF.

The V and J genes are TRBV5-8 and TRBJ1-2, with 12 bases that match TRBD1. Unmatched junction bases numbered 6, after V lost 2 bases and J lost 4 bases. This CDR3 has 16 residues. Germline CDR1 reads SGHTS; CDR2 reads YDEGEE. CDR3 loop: CASSFTGTGGIYGYTF. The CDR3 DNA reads TGTGCCAGCAGCTTCACCGGGACAGGGGGCATCTATGGCTACACCTTC.

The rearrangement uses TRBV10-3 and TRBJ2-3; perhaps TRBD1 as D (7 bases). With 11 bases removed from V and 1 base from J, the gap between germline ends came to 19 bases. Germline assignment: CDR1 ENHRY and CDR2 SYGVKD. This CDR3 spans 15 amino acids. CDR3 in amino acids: CAAGGFAGRTDTQYF. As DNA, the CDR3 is TGTGCCGCAGGGGGGTTTGCGGGGCGCACAGATACGCAGTATTTT.

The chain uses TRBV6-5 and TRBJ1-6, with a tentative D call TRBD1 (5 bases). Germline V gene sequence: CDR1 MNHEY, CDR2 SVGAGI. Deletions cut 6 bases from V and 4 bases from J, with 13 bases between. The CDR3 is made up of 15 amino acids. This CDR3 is CASRYQGDYNSPLHF. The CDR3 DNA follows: TGTGCCAGCAGGTACCAGGGTGATTATAATTCACCCCTCCACTTT.

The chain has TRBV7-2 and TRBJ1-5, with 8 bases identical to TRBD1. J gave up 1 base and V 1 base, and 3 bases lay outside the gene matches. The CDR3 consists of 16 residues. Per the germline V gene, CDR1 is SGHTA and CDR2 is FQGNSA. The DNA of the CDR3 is TGTGCCAGCAGCTTAGACACAGGGGGAAGCAATCAGCCCCAGCATTTT. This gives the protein CASSLDTGGSNQPQHF.

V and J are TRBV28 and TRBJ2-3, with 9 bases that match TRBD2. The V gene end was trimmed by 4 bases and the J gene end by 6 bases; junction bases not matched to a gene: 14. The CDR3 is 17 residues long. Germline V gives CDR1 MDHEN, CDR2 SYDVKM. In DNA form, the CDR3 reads TGTGCCAGCAGTTCAATGAGCGGGAGGCTCCGCGGGGATACGCAGTATTTT. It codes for CASSSMSGRLRGDTQYF.

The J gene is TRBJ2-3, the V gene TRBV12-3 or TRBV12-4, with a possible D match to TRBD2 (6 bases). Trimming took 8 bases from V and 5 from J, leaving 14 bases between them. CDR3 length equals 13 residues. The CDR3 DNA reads TGTGCCAGCCTAACTTGGGGGGTAGATACGCAGTATTTT. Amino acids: CASLTWGVDTQYF.

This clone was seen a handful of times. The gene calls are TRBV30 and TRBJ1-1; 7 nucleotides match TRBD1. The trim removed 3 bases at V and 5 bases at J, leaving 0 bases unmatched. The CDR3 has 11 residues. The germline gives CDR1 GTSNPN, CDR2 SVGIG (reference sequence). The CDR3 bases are TGTGCCTGGAGCAGGGGGACTGAAGCTTTCTTT. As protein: CAWSRGTEAFF.

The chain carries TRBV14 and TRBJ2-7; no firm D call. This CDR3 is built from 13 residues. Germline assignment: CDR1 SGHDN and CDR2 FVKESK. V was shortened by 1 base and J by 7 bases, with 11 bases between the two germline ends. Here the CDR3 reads CASSQVTGWEQYF. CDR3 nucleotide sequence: TGTGCCAGCAGCCAAGTGACCGGGTGGGAGCAGTACTTC.

The CDR3 nucleotides read TGTGCCAGCAGTCGGCCGGGGACAGGTTTAATCATGAACACTGAAGCTTTCTTT. The encoded protein is CASSRPGTGLIMNTEAFF. This chain connects TRBV5-6 to TRBJ1-1, with TRBD1 identical over 8 bases. V gave up 5 bases and J gave up 0 bases; unmatched junction bases: 15. CDR1 and CDR2 (germline): SGHDT, YYEEEE. This CDR3 has 18 residues.

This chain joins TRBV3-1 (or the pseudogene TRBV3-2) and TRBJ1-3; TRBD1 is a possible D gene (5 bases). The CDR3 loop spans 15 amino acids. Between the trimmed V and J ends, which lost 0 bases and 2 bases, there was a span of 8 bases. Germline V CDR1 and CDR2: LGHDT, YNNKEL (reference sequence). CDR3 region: CASSQDSGAGNTIYF. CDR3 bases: TGTGCCAGCAGCCAAGATTCGGGGGCTGGAAACACCATATATTTT.

This CDR3 is CASRTAMNTEAFF. The DNA for the CDR3 is TGTGCCAGCCGGACAGCTATGAACACTGAAGCTTTCTTT. This chain connects TRBV6-5 to TRBJ1-1; D is possibly TRBD1 (6 bases). The CDR3 covers 13 residues. Germline CDR1 and CDR2: MNHEY and SVGAGI. V was trimmed by 8 bases and J by 0 bases, leaving 10 bases between them.

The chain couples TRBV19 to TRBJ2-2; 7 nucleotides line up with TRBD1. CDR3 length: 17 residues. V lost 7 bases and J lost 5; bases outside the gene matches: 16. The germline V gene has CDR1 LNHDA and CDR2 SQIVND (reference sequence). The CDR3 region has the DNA TGTGCCAGTACCCCTATGTCCCGGACAGGAGGAACCGGGGAGCTGTTTTTT. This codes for CASTPMSRTGGTGELFF.

CDR3: CASSAISGRASISTDTQYF. The DNA for the CDR3 is TGTGCCAGCAGTGCGATTAGCGGGAGGGCGTCTATAAGCACAGATACGCAGTATTTT. This rearrangement joins TRBV2 to TRBJ2-3; 11 bases align to TRBD2. The CDR3 contains 19 residues. V shed 4 bases and J 0 bases; nucleotides not matched to a gene: 12. Germline CDR1 is SNHLY and CDR2 is FYNNEI.

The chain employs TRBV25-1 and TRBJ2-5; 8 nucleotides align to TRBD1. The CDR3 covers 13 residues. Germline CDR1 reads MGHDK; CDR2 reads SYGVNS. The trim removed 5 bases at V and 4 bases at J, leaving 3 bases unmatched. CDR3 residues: CASSPRGPETQYF. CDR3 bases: TGTGCCAGCAGTCCCAGGGGGCCAGAGACCCAGTACTTC.

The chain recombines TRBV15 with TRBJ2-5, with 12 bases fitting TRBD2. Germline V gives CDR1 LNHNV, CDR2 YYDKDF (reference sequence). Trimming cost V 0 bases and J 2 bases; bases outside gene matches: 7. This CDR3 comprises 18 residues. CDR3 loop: CATSRDIGLAGNQETQYF. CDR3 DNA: TGTGCCACCAGCAGAGATATTGGACTAGCGGGAAATCAAGAGACCCAGTACTTC.

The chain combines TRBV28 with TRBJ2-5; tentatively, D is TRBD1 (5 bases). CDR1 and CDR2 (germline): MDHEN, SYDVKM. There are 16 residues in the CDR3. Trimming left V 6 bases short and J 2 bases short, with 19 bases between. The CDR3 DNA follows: TGTGCCAGCAGCCCTCTGAAAGGGGTGGGGCAAGAGACCCAGTACTTC. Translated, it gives CASSPLKGVGQETQYF.

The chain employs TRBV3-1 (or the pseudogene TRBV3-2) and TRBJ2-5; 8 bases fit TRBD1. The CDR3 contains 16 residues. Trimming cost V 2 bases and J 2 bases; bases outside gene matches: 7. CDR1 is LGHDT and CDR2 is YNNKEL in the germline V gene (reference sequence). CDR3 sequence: CASSQTTGGRQETQYF. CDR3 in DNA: TGTGCCAGCAGCCAAACAACAGGGGGTAGGCAAGAGACCCAGTACTTC.

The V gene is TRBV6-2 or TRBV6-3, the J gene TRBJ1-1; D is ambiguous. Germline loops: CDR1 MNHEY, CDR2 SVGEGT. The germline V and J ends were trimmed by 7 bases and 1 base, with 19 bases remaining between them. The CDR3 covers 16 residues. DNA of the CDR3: TGTGCCAGCACCCCGACCCTACAGAGACGGAACACTGAAGCTTTCTTT. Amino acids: CASTPTLQRRNTEAFF.

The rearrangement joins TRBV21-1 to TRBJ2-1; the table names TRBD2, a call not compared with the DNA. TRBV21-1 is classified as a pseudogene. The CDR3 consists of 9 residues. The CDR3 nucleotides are TGTGCCAGCACCAACCTGCAGTTCTTC. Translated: CASTNLQFF.

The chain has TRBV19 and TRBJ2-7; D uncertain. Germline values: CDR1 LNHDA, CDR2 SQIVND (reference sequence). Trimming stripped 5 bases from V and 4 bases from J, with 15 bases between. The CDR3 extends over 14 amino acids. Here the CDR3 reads CASSPSVPAYEQYF. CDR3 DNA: TGTGCCAGTAGTCCATCAGTCCCTGCTTACGAGCAGTACTTC.

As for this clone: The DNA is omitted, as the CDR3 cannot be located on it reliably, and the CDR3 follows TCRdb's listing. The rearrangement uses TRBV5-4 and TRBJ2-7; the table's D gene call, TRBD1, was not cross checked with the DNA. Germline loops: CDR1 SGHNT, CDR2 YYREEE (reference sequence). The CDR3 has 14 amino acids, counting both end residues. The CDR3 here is CASSFGPGDGEQYF.

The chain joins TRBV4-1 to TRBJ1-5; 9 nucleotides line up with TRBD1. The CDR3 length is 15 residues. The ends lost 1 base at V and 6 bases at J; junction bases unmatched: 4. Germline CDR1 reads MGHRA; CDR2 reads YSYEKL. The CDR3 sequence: CASSQGTGDFQPQHF. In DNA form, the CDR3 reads TGCGCCAGCAGCCAAGGGACAGGGGATTTTCAGCCCCAGCATTTT.

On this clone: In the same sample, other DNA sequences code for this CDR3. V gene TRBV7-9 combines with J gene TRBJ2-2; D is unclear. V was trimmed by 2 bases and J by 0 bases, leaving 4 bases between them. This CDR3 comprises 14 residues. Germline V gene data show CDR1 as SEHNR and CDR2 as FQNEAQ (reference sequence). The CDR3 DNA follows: TGTGCCAGCAGCTTATTATCGAACACCGGGGAGCTGTTTTTT. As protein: CASSLLSNTGELFF.

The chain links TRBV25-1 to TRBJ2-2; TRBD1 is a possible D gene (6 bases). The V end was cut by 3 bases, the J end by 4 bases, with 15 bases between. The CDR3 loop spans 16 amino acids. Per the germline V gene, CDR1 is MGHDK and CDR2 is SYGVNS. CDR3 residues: CASSDTTGSGTGELFF. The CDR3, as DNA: TGTGCCAGCAGTGATACGACAGGATCGGGCACCGGGGAGCTGTTTTTT.

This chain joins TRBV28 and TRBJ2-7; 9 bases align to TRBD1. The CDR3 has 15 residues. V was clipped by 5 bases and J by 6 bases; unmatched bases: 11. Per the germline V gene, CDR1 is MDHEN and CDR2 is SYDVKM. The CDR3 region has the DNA TGTGCCAGCAGTCCCTGGACAGGGGAGAGGCGCGAGCAGTACTTC. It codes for CASSPWTGERREQYF.

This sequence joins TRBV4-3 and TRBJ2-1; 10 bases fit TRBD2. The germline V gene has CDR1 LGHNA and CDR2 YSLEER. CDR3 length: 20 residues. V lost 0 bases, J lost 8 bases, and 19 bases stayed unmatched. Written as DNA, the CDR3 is TGCGCCAGCAGCCAAGATCCTAAGCGCAAGCGGGGGGGCAGCTCACATGAGCAGTTCTTC. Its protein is CASSQDPKRKRGGSSHEQFF.

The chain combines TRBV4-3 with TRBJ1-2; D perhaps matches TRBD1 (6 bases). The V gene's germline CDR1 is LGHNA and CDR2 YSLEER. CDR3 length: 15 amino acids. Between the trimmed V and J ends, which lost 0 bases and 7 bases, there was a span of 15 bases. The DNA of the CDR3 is TGCGCCAGCAGCCAAGATCCTGGGGGACATGGTGGCTACACCTTC. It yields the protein CASSQDPGGHGGYTF.

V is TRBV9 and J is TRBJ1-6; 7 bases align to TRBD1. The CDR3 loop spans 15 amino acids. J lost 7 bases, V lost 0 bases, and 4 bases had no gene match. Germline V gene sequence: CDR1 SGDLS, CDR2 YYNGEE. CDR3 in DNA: TGTGCCAGCAGCGTAGCGGGACAGTTAAATTCACCCCTCCACTTT. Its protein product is CASSVAGQLNSPLHF.